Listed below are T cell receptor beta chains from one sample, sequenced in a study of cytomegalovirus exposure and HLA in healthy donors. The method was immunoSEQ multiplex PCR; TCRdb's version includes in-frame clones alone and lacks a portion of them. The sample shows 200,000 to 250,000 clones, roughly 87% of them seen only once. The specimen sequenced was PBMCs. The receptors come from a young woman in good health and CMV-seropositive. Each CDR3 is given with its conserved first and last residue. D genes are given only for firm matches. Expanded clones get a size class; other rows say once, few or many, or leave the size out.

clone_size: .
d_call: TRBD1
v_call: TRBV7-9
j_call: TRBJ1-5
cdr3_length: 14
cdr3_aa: CASSSGQGNQPQHF
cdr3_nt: TGTGCCAGCAGCTCAGGACAGGGGAATCAGCCCCAGCATTTT

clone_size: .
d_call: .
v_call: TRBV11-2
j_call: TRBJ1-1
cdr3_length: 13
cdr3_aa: CASSPLRTGEAFF
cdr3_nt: TGTGCCAGCAGCCCCTTGAGAACGGGGGAAGCTTTCTTT

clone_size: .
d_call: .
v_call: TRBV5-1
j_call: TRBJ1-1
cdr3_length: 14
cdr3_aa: CASSLDPSSTEAFF
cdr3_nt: TGCGCCAGCAGCTTGGATCCCTCGAGCACTGAAGCTTTCTTT

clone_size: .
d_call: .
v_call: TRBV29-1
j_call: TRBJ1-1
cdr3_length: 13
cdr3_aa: CSVGVPMNTEAFF
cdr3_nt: TGCAGCGTTGGCGTTCCCATGAACACTGAAGCTTTCTTT

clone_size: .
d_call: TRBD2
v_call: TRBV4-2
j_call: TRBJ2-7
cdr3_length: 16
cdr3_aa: CASSHLSGMSSYEQYF
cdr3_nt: TGTGCCAGCAGCCACCTCAGCGGGATGAGCTCCTACGAGCAGTACTTC

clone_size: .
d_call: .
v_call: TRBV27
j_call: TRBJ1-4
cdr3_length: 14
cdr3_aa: CASRSRGMAEKLFF
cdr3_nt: TGTGCCAGCAGGTCCAGGGGAATGGCTGAAAAACTGTTTTTT

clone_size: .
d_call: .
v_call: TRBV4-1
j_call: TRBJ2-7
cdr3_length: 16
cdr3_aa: CASSQVTGVVDYEQYF
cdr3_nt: TGCGCCAGCAGCCAAGTCACGGGGGTTGTAGACTACGAGCAGTACTTC

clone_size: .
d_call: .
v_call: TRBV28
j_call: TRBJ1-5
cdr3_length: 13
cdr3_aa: CASREGAGQPQHF
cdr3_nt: TGTGCCAGCAGGGAGGGCGCAGGGCAGCCCCAGCATTTT

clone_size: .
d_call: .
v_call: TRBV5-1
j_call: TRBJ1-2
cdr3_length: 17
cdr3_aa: CASSLPHGTSEAGGYTF
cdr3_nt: TGCGCCAGCAGCTTACCCCATGGGACCTCGGAAGCGGGGGGCTACACCTTC

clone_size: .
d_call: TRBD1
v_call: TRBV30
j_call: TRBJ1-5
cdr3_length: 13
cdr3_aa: CAWSGDRDQPQHF
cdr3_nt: TGTGCCTGGAGCGGGGACAGAGATCAGCCCCAGCATTTT

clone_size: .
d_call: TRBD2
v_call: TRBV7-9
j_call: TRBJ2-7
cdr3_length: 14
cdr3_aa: CASSYSGSFYEQYF
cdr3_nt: TGTGCCAGCAGCTATAGCGGGAGTTTCTACGAGCAGTACTTC

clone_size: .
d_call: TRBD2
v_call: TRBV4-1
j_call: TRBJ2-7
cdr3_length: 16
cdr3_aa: CASSQPLAGAGYEQYF
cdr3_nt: TGCGCCAGCAGCCAACCACTAGCGGGAGCTGGCTACGAGCAGTACTTC

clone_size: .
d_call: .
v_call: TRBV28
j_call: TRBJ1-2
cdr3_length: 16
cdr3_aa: CASSLISPGQRYGYTF
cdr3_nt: TGTGCCAGCAGTTTAATCTCCCCGGGACAAAGATATGGCTACACCTTC

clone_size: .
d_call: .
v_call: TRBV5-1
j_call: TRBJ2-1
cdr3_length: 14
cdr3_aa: CASSLARLDNEQFF
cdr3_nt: TGCGCCAGCAGCTTGGCCCGACTTGACAATGAGCAGTTCTTC

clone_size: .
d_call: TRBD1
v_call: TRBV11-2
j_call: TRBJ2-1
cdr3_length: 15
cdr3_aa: CASSFPFRGRHEQFF
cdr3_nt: TGTGCCAGCAGCTTTCCCTTCAGGGGGCGCCATGAGCAGTTCTTC

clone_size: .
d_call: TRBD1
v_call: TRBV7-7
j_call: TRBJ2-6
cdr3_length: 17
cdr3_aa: CASSSGTGISGANVLTF
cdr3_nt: TGTGCCAGCAGCTCCGGGACAGGGATCTCTGGGGCCAACGTCCTGACTTTC

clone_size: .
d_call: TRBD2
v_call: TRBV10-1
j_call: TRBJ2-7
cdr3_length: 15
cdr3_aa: CASSEASGSSYEQYF
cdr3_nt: TGCGCCAGCAGTGAGGCTAGCGGGAGCTCCTACGAGCAGTACTTC

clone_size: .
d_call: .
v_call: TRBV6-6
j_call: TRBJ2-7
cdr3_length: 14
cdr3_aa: CASRETGSTYEQYF
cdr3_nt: TGTGCCAGCAGGGAGACAGGCTCAACCTACGAGCAGTACTTC

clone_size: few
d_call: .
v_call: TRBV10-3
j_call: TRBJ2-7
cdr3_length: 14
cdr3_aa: CAISESRSSYEQYF
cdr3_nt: TGTGCCATCAGTGAGTCAAGGAGCTCCTACGAGCAGTACTTC

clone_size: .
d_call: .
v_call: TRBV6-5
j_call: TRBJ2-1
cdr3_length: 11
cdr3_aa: CASSYFGEQFF
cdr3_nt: TGTGCCAGCAGTTACTTCGGTGAGCAGTTCTTC

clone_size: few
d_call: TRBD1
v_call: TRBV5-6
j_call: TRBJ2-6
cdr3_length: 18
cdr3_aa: CASSYRQGTLSGANVLTF
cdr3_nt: TGTGCCAGCAGCTACCGACAGGGGACCCTCTCTGGGGCCAACGTCCTGACTTTC

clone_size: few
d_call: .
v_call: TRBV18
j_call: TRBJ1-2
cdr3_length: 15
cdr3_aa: CASSPPIDRRSGYTF
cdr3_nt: TGTGCCAGCTCACCACCGATTGACAGGAGGTCTGGCTACACCTTC

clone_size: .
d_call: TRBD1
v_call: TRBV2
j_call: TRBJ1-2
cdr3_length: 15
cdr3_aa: CASSEGTGLNYGYTF
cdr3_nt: TGTGCCAGCAGTGAAGGGACAGGGTTGAACTATGGCTACACCTTC

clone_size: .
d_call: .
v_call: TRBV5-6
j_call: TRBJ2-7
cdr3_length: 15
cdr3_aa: CASSLANSRKNEQYF
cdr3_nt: TGTGCCAGCAGCTTGGCCAACTCGCGGAAAAACGAGCAGTACTTC

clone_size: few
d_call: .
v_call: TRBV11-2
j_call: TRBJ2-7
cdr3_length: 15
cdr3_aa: CASSLAAWTNYEQYF
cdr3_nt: TGTGCCAGCAGCTTAGCGGCCTGGACTAACTACGAGCAGTACTTC

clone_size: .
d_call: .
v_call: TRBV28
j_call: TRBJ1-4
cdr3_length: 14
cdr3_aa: CASSLLWAGEKLFF
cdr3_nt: TGTGCCAGCAGTTTATTATGGGCTGGTGAAAAACTGTTTTTT

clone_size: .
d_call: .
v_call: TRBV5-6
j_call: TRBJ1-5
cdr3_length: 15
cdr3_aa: CASSLNFRTGQPQHF
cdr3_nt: TGTGCCAGCAGCTTGAACTTTAGAACGGGTCAGCCCCAGCATTTT

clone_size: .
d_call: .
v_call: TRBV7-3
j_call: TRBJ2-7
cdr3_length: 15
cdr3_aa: CASSLMSVRSYEQYF
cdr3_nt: TGTGCCAGCAGCTTAATGTCAGTCAGATCCTACGAGCAGTACTTC

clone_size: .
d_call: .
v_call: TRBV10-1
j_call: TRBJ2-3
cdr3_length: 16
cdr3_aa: CASSEQEGGAADTQYF
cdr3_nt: TGCGCCAGCAGTGAACAGGAGGGAGGAGCGGCAGATACGCAGTATTTT

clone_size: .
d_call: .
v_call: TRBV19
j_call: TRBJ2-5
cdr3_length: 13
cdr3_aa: CASSITRIETQYF
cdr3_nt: TGTGCCAGTAGTATTACTAGGATAGAGACCCAGTACTTC

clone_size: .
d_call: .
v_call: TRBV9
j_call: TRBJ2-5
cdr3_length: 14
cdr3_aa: CASSVGGGQETQYF
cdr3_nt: TGTGCCAGCAGCGTAGGAGGTGGTCAAGAGACCCAGTACTTC

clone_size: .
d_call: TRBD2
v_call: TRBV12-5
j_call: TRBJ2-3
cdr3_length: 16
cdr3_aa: CASGFITSGHSDTQYF
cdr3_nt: TGTGCTAGTGGTTTCATAACTAGCGGACATTCGGATACGCAGTATTTT

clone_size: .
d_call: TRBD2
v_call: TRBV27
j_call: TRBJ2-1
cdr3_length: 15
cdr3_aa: CASSLAGGPGNEQFF
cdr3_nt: TGTGCCAGCAGTTTAGCGGGAGGACCGGGCAATGAGCAGTTCTTC

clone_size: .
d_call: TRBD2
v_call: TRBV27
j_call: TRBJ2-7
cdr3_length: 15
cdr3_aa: CASRVGLAGDYEQYF
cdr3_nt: TGTGCCAGCAGGGTGGGACTAGCGGGCGACTACGAGCAGTACTTC

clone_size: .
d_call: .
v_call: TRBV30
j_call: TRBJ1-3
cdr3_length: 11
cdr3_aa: CAWSPGNTIYF
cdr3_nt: TGTGCCTGGTCCCCGGGAAACACCATATATTTT

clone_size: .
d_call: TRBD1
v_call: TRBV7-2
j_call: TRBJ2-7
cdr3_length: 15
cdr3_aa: CASSTRTGGGYEQYF
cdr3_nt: TGTGCCAGCAGCACCCGGACAGGGGGGGGTTACGAGCAGTACTTC

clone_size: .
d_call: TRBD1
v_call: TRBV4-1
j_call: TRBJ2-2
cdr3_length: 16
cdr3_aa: CASSPAGTGATGELFF
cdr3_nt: TGCGCCAGCAGCCCGGCCGGGACAGGGGCGACCGGGGAGCTGTTTTTT

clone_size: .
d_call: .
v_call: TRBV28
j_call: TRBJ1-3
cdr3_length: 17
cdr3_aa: CASSSYPGEISGNTIYF
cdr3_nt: TGTGCCAGCAGTTCCTATCCTGGGGAGATATCTGGAAACACCATATATTTT

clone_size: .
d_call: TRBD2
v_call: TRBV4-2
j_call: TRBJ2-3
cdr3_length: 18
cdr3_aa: CASSQEGRAGEFTDTQYF
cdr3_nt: TGTGCCAGCAGCCAAGAGGGTAGGGCGGGAGAGTTCACAGATACGCAGTATTTT

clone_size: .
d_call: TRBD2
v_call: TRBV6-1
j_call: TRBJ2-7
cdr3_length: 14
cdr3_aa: CASSEPAGAYEQYF
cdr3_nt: TGTGCCAGCAGTGAGCCAGCGGGAGCATACGAGCAGTACTTC

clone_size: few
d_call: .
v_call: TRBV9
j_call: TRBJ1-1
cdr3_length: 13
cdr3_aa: CASSVGGYTEAFF
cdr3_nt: TGTGCCAGCAGCGTAGGGGGCTACACTGAAGCTTTCTTT

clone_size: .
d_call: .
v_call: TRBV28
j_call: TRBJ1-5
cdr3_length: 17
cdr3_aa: CASSSQGRGFTNQPQHF
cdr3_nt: TGTGCCAGCAGTTCACAGGGAAGGGGCTTTACAAATCAGCCCCAGCATTTT

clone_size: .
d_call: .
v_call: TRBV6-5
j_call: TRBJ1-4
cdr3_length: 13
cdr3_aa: CASSRTAYEKLFF
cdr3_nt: TGTGCCAGCAGCCGGACAGCGTATGAAAAACTGTTTTTT

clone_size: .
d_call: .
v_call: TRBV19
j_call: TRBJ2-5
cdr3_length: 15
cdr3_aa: CASSIAGEGQETQYF
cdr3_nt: TGTGCCAGTAGTATAGCGGGAGAGGGGCAAGAGACCCAGTACTTC

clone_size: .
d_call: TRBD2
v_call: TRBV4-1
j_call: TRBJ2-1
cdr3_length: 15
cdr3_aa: CASSPRSGSLSEQFF
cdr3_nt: TGCGCCAGCAGCCCCCGTAGCGGGAGTTTAAGTGAGCAGTTCTTC